This TCR beta chain originates from a study of T cell changes during pregnancy in multiple sclerosis. The repertoire was sequenced with immunoSEQ multiplex PCR; TCRdb's copy has only in-frame clones and lacks some. Of just under 65,000 clones detected, around 96% appear once; the ten largest clones hold over 2%. CDR1 and CDR2 (germline): SQVTM, ANQGSEA. V lost 0 bases and J 4 bases, leaving 16 bases between the germline ends. The CDR3 has 15 amino acids. The sequence derives from a female donor with multiple sclerosis, enrolled in a pregnancy study. The V call is TRBV29-1, the J call TRBJ2-7, with D possibly being TRBD1 (6 bases). Sequenced here: CD8+ T cells from peripheral blood mononuclear cells, sampled after pregnancy. In nucleotides, the CDR3 is TGCAGCGTTGAAGAGGCAACAGGGACCGGTTACGAGCAGTACTTC. It specifies CSVEEATGTGYEQYF.